The sequence of this T cell receptor (beta chain) was determined in a study of T cell clusters in autoimmune cytopenias. Whole-study results and caveats: Exclusive TRB clusters were around 3-fold more numerous in healthy donors than in active autoimmune hepatitis. TRB repertoire shifts in secondary cytopenia and chronic lymphocytic leukemia mostly reflected lymphoma, not autoimmunity.

The CDR3 length is 15 residues. TRB amplification used roughly 250 ng of peripheral blood genomic DNA. Notes on this clonotype: Its antigen is not identified.

One tube held mixed TRB-A and TRB-B primer pools for touch-down PCR. TCRdb re-called the multiplex PCR reads and shows each CDR3 protein once, DNA omitted. The sample's table shows approximately 7,400 distinct CDR3 sequences. These data were also reused for a study on T cell repertoires in aging, cancer and after chemotherapy.

The sequencing input was peripheral blood. The V call is TRBV12-3 or TRBV12-4, the J call TRBJ2-6; TCRdb's D call of TRBD1 is untestable without DNA. The receptor was isolated from a human donor in good health. The CDR3 here is CASRTTVSGANVLTF.